One and the same sample provided the 4 T cell receptor beta chains below, sequenced in a study of blood T cells in healthy people across ages. Then a second PCR, running roughly 7 to 12 cycles, was carried out with a sample-barcoded 5' primer and a J-beta primer mix. One entry per CDR3 protein, called by TCRdb with MiXCR from the 5' RACE reads. The table records 1 million or so distinct CDR3 sequences, approximately 25% of them present only once. Separately, the same data were catalogued under a study of T cells of mothers and their children.

Specimen: blood. These receptors all stem from a girl aged 2 to 9 in good health.

The CDR3 sequence is CASSLGRSGTSGTDTQYF. CDR3 nucleotide sequence: TGCGCCAGCAGCTTGGGACGATCCGGGACTAGCGGCACAGATACGCAGTATTTT. J is TRBJ2-3 and V is TRBV5-1; 10 bases align to TRBD2. Trimming at V came to 0 bases and at J to 1 base, leaving 8 bases not matched to a gene. Germline assignment: CDR1 SGHRS and CDR2 YFSETQ. The CDR3 loop spans 18 amino acids.

This sequence joins TRBV4-3 and TRBJ2-5, with 7 bases fitting TRBD2. Germline V gene sequence: CDR1 LGHNA, CDR2 YSLEER. The CDR3 consists of 15 residues. Trimming removed 0 bases from V and 11 bases from J; junction bases left unmatched: 12. CDR3 protein: CASSQDRLAVLEQYF. DNA for the CDR3: TGCGCCAGCAGCCAAGATCGACTAGCCGTCCTGGAGCAGTACTTC.

In this sample, this clonotype turned up a few times. At one end, the junction sequence differs from germline, possibly due to a read error. The gene calls are TRBV27 and TRBJ2-2; possibly TRBD1 or TRBD2 for D (5 bases each). Per the germline V gene, CDR1 is MNHEY and CDR2 is SMNVEV (reference sequence). This CDR3 is built from 14 residues. CDR3 DNA sequence: TGTGCCAGCAGTTTAGGATACGACACCGGGGACCTGTTTTTT. As protein: CASSLGYDTGDLFF.

CDR3 loop: CAWSGTGEETQYF. In nucleotides, the CDR3 is TGTGCCTGGAGCGGGACAGGGGAAGAGACCCAGTACTTC. The chain joins TRBV7-9 to TRBJ2-5, with TRBD1 matching 10 bases. Trimming at V came to 11 bases and at J to 3 bases, leaving 6 bases not matched to a gene. Germline V gives CDR1 SEHNR, CDR2 FQNEAQ (reference sequence). The CDR3 is made up of 13 amino acids. Complete variable domain (other parts from reference TRBV7-9 and TRBJ2-5): DTGVSQNPRHKITKRGQNVTFRCDPISEHNRLYWYRQTLGQGPEFLTYFQNEAQLEKSRLLSDRFSAERPKGSFSTLEIQRTEQGDSAMYLCAWSGTGEETQYFGPGTRLLVL.